This T cell receptor beta chain came from a study of cytomegalovirus exposure and HLA in healthy donors. About this clone itself: Its antigen is undetermined.

Primers for the PCR totalled 60 Vbeta and 13 Jbeta. The assay was immunoSEQ multiplex PCR, and TCRdb's table has in-frame clones only and misses some. The data show 150,000 to 200,000 clones, 65% to 90% seen once. Overall study results and limits: Cytomegalovirus status, reportedly, was diagnosed with high specificity and sensitivity by the classifier. A missense variant in DCLRE1C was later tied to TCR beta V- and J-gene trimming. Sequencing probably produced one cluster of sequence variants that were highly shared.

Trimming took off 6 bases at V and 5 bases at J, with 11 bases between the two ends. The CDR3 has 13 amino acids. From germline, CDR1 is MNHNS and CDR2 SASEGT. The chain links TRBV6-1 to TRBJ1-5, with D possibly being TRBD1 (5 bases). The TCR originated in a woman aged 45-59 years in good health and CMV-seronegative. Sequenced material: PBMCs. The CDR3 loop is CASRVDSYQPQHF. In nucleotides, the CDR3 is TGTGCCAGCAGAGTAGACAGTTATCAGCCCCAGCATTTT.